Listed below are T cell receptor beta chains from one sample, sequenced in a study of identifying expanded T cells in peripheral blood. Some clones are missing from TCRdb's copy, which holds only in-frame ones; the method was immunoSEQ multiplex PCR. The data contain some 77,000 clones, approximately 90% of them seen just once; the ten biggest clones take up 15% to 20%. Sequencing input: blood. The receptor set was obtained from a person between 18 and 70 years old in good health. Each CDR3 is given with its conserved first and last residue. D genes are given only for firm matches. Clone size is shown for a subset of rows, as once, few, many or a class of expanded clone.

cdr3_nt	cdr3_aa	v_call	j_call	d_call	clone_size
TGTGCCAGCTCACCACCGGGCAGTCCCTACGAGCAGTACTTC	CASSPPGSPYEQYF	TRBV18	TRBJ2-7	.	.
TGTGCCAGCAGCTTGATGACAGAAAACTATGGCTACACCTTC	CASSLMTENYGYTF	TRBV5-5	TRBJ1-2	.	few
TGTGCCAGCAGCGTAGGTCTAGCGTGGTCAGATACGCAGTATTTT	CASSVGLAWSDTQYF	TRBV9	TRBJ2-3	.	.
TGTGCCAGCTCACCACGGGACGCCGAGAACACTGAAGCTTTCTTT	CASSPRDAENTEAFF	TRBV18	TRBJ1-1	.	.
TGTGCCAGCAGCTTATGGCCAGGGCGTAATTCACCCCTCCACTTT	CASSLWPGRNSPLHF	TRBV7-8	TRBJ1-6	.	.
TGTGCCACCCAAAGGGGAGGGGGGGATTCCTACGAGCAGTACTTC	CATQRGGGDSYEQYF	TRBV5-4	TRBJ2-7	.	once
TGTGCCAGCAGCTCGGAACGGGGGGCAATAGACACAGATACGCAGTATTTT	CASSSERGAIDTDTQYF	TRBV13	TRBJ2-3	.	.
TGTGCCAGCAGTTTAGCTGGGCAGGTCGGGGGCTACACCTTC	CASSLAGQVGGYTF	TRBV27	TRBJ1-2	.	.
TGTGCCAGCAGCCCTGGTGGGGGACAACCGTACTTC	CASSPGGGQPYF	TRBV7-6	TRBJ2-7	.	.
TGCGCCAGCAGCCAAGATACGGCCCAGGGATACGAGCAGTACTTC	CASSQDTAQGYEQYF	TRBV4-3	TRBJ2-7	.	.
TGTGCCAGTAGTATGGGAAGGTGGGGGCTTTCACCCCTCCACTTT	CASSMGRWGLSPLHF	TRBV19	TRBJ1-6	.	.
TGTGCCAGCAGCTTTTGGACCGGGACAGTCTCCTACGAGCAGTACTTC	CASSFWTGTVSYEQYF	TRBV7-9	TRBJ2-7	TRBD1	.
TGTGCCTGGAGTGAACTGGGCTATTATCAGCCCCAGCATTTT	CAWSELGYYQPQHF	TRBV30	TRBJ1-5	.	.
TGTGCCAGCAGGGGGTCCTGGGGCCAGGGGGCGAGCAATCAGCCCCAGCATTTT	CASRGSWGQGASNQPQHF	TRBV6-4	TRBJ1-5	TRBD1	few
TGTGCCACCAGAGCAAGGGTTAGCTCCTACGAGCAGTACTTC	CATRARVSSYEQYF	TRBV15	TRBJ2-7	.	.
TGCGCCAGCAGCTCCGGGACAGAGAACACTGAAGCTTTCTTT	CASSSGTENTEAFF	TRBV5-1	TRBJ1-1	TRBD1	.
TGTGCCAGCAGCTTAGAGTACAACGGGGAGCTGTTTTTT	CASSLEYNGELFF	TRBV7-6	TRBJ2-2	.	.
TGTGCCAGCACCCAGGGACCGAACACTGAAGCTTTCTTT	CASTQGPNTEAFF	TRBV5-4	TRBJ1-1	.	.
TGTGCCAGCACCAGTTGGGGGAGTGAGCAGTTCTTC	CASTSWGSEQFF	TRBV2	TRBJ2-1	.	.
TGCGCCAGCAGCCAAGATTTGCTGAGATTGAATGAAAAACTGTTTTTT	CASSQDLLRLNEKLFF	TRBV4-3	TRBJ1-4	.	.
TGTGCCAGCAGCTTGGACGGGTTCGAGCAGTTCTTC	CASSLDGFEQFF	TRBV5-6	TRBJ2-1	.	.
TGTGCCAGCAGTTACTCCGGCCCCTACGAGCAGTACTTC	CASSYSGPYEQYF	TRBV6-5	TRBJ2-7	.	.
TGTGCCAGCTCACCACAGGGGGCAGCTGGGGCCAACGTCCTGACTTTC	CASSPQGAAGANVLTF	TRBV18	TRBJ2-6	TRBD1	.
TGCGCCAGCACCAAAGATATTGGGTACAATCAGCCCCAGCATTTT	CASTKDIGYNQPQHF	TRBV4-1	TRBJ1-5	.	.
TGTGCCAGCTCACCTCAGGAAGCAACTAATGAAAAACTGTTTTTT	CASSPQEATNEKLFF	TRBV18	TRBJ1-4	.	.
TGTGCCAGCAGCGGACAGGGGGCATCCTACGAGCAGTACTTC	CASSGQGASYEQYF	TRBV27	TRBJ2-7	TRBD1	few